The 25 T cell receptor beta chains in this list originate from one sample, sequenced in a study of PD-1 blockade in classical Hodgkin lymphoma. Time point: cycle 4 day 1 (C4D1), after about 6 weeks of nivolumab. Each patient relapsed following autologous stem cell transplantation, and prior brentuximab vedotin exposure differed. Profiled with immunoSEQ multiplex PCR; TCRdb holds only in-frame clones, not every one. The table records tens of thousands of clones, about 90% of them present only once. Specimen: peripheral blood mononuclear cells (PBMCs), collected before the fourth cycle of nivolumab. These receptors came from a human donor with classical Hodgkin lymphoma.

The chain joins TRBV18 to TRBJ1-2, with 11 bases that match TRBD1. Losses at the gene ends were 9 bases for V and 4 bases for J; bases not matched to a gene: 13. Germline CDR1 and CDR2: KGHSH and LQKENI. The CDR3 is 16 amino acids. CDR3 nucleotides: TGTGCCAGTAATGCGGACAGGGGGCGCGATGTCTATGGCTACACCTTC. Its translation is CASNADRGRDVYGYTF.

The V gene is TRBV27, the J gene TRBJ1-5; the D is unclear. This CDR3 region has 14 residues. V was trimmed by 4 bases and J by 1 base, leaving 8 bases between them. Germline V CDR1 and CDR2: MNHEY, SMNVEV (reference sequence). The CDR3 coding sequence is TGTGCCAGCAGTTCCCTGGGCAGCAATCAGCCCCAGCATTTT. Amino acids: CASSSLGSNQPQHF.

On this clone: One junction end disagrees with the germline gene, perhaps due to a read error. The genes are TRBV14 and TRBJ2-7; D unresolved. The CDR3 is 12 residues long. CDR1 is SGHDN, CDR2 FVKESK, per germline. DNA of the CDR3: TGTGCCAGCAGCCACCTCTCCCACGAGCAGTACTTC. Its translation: CASSHLSHEQYF.

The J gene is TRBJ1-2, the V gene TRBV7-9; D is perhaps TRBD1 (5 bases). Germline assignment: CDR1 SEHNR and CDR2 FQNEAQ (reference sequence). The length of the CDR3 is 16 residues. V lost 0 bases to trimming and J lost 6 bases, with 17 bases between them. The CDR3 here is CASSLASLAGENGYTF. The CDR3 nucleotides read TGTGCCAGCAGCTTAGCCTCCCTGGCGGGGGAGAATGGCTACACCTTC.

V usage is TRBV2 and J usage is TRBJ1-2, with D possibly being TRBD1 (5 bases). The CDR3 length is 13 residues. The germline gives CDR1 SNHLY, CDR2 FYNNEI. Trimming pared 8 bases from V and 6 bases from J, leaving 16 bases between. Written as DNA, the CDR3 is TGTGCCAGCGACGCCCAGGGTCAAGATGGCTACACCTTC. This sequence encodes CASDAQGQDGYTF.

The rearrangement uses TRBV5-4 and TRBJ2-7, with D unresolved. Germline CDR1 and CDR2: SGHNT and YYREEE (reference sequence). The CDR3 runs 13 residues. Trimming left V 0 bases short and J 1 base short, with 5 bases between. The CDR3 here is CASSLVSSYEQYF. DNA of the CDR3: TGTGCCAGCAGCTTGGTATCTTCCTACGAGCAGTACTTC. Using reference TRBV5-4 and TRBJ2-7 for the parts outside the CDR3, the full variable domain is ETGVTQSPTHLIKTRGQQVTLRCSSQSGHNTVSWYQQALGQGPQFIFQYYREEENGRGNFPPRFSGLQFPNYSSELNVNALELDDSALYLCASSLVSSYEQYFGPGTRLTVT.

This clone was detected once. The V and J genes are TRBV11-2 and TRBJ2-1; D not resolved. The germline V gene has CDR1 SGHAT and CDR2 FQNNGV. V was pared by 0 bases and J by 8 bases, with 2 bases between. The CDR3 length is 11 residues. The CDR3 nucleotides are TGTGCCAGCAGCTTAGAAGATGAGCAGTTCTTC. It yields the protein CASSLEDEQFF.

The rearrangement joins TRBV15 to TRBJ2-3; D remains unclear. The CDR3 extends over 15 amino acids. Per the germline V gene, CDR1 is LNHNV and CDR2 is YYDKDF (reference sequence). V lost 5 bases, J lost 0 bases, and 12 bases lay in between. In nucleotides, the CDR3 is TGTGCCACCAGCTCGTTTAGGGCTAGCACAGATACGCAGTATTTT. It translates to CATSSFRASTDTQYF.

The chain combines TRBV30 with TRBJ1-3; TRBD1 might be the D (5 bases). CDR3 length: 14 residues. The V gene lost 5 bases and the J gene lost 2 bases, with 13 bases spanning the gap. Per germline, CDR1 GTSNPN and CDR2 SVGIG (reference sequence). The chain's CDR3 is CAWVNGRAGNTIYF. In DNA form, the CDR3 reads TGTGCCTGGGTAAACGGCAGGGCTGGAAACACCATATATTTT.

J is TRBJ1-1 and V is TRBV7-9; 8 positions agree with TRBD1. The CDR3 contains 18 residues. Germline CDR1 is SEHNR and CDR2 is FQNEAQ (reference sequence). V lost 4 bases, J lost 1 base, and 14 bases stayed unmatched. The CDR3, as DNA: TGTGCCAGCAGCTCTGACCGGTCGACAGGGGAAAAGAACACTGAAGCTTTCTTT. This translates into CASSSDRSTGEKNTEAFF.

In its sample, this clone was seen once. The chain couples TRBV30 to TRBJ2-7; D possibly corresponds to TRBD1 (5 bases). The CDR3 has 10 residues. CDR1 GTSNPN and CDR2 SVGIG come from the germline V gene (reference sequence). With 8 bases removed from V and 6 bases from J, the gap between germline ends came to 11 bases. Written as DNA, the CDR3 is TGTGCCGGATCAGGGCCCGAGCAGTACTTC. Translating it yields CAGSGPEQYF. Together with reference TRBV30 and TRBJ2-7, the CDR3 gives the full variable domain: SQTIHQWPATLVQPVGSPLSLECTVEGTSNPNLYWYRQAAGRGLQLLFYSVGIGQISSEVPQNLSASRPQDRQFILSSKKLLLSDSGFYLCAGSGPEQYFGPGTRLTVT.

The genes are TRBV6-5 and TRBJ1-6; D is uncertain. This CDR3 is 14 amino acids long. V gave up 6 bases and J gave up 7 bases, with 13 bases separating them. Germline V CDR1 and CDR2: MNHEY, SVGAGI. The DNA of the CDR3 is TGTGCCAGCAGGCGAGGGCGCGGGAATTCACCCCTCCACTTT. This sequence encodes CASRRGRGNSPLHF.

CDR3 DNA sequence: TGTGCCAGCAGCTTAACAGAGTACAATGAGCAGTTCTTC. This translates into CASSLTEYNEQFF. This chain uses TRBV7-6 with TRBJ2-1, with D uncertain. V dropped 2 bases and J dropped 4 bases, with 6 bases sitting between them. Germline values: CDR1 SGHVS, CDR2 FNYEAQ. The CDR3 extends over 13 amino acids.

The CDR3 nucleotides read TGTGCTAGTGGGTCCTGGGCAGGCGAGCAGTACTTC. Translating gives CASGSWAGEQYF. The chain recombines TRBV12-5 with TRBJ2-7, with unresolved D. Germline CDR1 is LGHNT and CDR2 is FRNRAP. The ends were cut back, 6 bases at V and 6 bases at J, with 12 bases in the middle. The CDR3 runs to 12 residues. Complete variable domain (other parts from reference TRBV12-5 and TRBJ2-7): DARVTQTPRHKVTEMGQEVTMRCQPILGHNTVFWYRQTMMQGLELLAYFRNRAPLDDSGMPKDRFSAEMPDATLATLKIQPSEPRDSAVYFCASGSWAGEQYFGPGTRLTVT.

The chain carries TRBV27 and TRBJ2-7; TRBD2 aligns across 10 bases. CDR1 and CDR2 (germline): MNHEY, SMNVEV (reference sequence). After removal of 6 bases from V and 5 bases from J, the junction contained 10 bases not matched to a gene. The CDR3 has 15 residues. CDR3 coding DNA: TGTGCCAGCAGCGAGTTCAGCGGGGGGGGCGACGAGCAGTACTTC. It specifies CASSEFSGGGDEQYF.

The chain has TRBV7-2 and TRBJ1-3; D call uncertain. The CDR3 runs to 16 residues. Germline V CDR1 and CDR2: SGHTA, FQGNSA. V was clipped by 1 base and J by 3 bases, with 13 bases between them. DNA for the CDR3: TGTGCCAGCAGCTTAGTCGACCCGGCAGATGGAAACACCATATATTTT. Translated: CASSLVDPADGNTIYF.

CDR3 nucleotide sequence: TGTGCCAGCAGTGGAGAAAACACCGGGGAGCTGTTTTTT. It codes for CASSGENTGELFF. V is TRBV2 and J is TRBJ2-2, with no clear D. The CDR3 consists of 13 residues. Germline V gene lookup returns CDR1 SNHLY and CDR2 FYNNEI. With 4 bases removed from V and 2 bases from J, the gap between germline ends came to 5 bases.

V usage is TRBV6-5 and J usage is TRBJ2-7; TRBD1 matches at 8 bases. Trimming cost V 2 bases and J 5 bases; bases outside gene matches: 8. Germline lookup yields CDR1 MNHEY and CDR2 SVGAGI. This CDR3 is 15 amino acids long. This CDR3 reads CASSYASGGGHEQYF. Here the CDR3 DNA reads TGTGCCAGCAGTTACGCCTCAGGGGGCGGTCACGAGCAGTACTTC.

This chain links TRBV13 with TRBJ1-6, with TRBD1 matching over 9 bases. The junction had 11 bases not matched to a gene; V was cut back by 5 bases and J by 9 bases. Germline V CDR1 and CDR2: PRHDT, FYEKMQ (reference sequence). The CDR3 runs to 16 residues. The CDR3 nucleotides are TGTGCCAGCAGCCACCAGGGACAGGGCGGAGGTTCACCCCTCCACTTT. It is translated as CASSHQGQGGGSPLHF.

CDR3 sequence reads: CSVVLSYEQYF. CDR3 in DNA: TGCAGCGTTGTCCTCTCCTACGAGCAGTACTTC. The chain recombines TRBV29-1 with TRBJ2-7; D is ambiguous. CDR3 length: 11 residues. Germline V lookup: CDR1 SQVTM, CDR2 ANQGSEA. The V end lost 4 bases, the J end lost 0 bases, and 4 bases lay between the germline ends.

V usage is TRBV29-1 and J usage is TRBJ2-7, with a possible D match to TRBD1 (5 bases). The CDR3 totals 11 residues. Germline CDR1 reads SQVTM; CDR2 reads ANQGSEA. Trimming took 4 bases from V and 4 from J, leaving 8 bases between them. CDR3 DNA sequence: TGCAGCGTTGGACAGTCTTACGAGCAGTACTTC. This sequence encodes CSVGQSYEQYF.

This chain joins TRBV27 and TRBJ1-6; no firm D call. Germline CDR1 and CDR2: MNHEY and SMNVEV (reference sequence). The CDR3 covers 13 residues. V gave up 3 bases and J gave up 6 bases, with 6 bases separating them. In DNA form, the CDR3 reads TGTGCCAGCAGTTTGAATTCTAATTCACCCCTCCACTTT. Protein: CASSLNSNSPLHF.

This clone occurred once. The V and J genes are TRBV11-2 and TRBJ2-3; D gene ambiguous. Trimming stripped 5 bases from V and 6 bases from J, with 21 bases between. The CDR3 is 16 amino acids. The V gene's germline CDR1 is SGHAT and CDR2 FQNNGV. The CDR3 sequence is CASSTPNSPGFDTQYF. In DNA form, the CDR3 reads TGTGCCAGCAGCACACCCAACAGCCCGGGTTTCGATACGCAGTATTTT.

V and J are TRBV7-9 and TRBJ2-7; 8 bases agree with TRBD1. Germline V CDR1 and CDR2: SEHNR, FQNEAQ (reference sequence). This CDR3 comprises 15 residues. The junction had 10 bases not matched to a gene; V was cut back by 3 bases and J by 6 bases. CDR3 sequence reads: CASSFEIGQGVEQYF. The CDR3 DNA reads TGTGCCAGCAGCTTCGAAATCGGACAGGGCGTCGAGCAGTACTTC.

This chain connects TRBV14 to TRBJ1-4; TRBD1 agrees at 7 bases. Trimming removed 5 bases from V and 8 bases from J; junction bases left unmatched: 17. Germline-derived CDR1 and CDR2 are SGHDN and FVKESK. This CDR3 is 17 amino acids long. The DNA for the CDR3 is TGTGCCAGCAGCGCCCGACAGGGATTCGGTTCATCAGAAAAACTGTTTTTT. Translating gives CASSARQGFGSSEKLFF. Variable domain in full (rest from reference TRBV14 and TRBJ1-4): EAGVTQFPSHSVIEKGQTVTLRCDPISGHDNLYWYRRVMGKEIKFLLHFVKESKQDESGMPNNRFLAERTGGTYSTLKVQPAELEDSGVYFCASSARQGFGSSEKLFFGSGTQLSVL.